This TCR beta chain was identified during a study of blood T cell repertoires in COVID-19. Assay used: immunoSEQ multiplex PCR; TCRdb lists only in-frame clones, some missing. The data contain about 180,000 clones, roughly 90% of them singletons. Sequenced material: peripheral blood. The source is a man in his forties or fifties with acute or convalescent COVID-19.

The CDR3 DNA reads as TGTGCCAGCAGCCAAGAGCAGGCGAACACTGAAGCTTTCTTT. It translates to CASSQEQANTEAFF. The V gene is TRBV3-1 (or the pseudogene TRBV3-2), the J gene TRBJ1-1; D gene uncertain. Germline V lookup: CDR1 LGHDT, CDR2 YNNKEL (reference sequence). The CDR3 has 14 amino acids. The V gene lost 0 bases and the J gene lost 1 base, with 6 bases spanning the gap.